The clone carrying this T cell receptor (beta chain) appeared a single time. Profiling relied on immunoSEQ multiplex PCR, and the TCRdb table lists in-frame clones only, not all of them. The repertoire holds about 14,000 clones, with approximately 84% as singletons. This entry is derived from a study of OX40 agonist ivuxolimab in advanced cancers. The junction had 2 bases not matched to a gene; V was cut back by 3 bases and J by 1 base. CDR1 and CDR2 (germline): LGHNA, YSLEER. There are 15 residues in the CDR3. The sequence was obtained from an adult with an advanced solid tumor such as melanoma, head and neck, liver or kidney cancer. Sequenced here: CD4+ or CD8+ T cells sorted from blood, sampled in a trial of the OX40 agonist ivuxolimab. The V gene is TRBV4-3, the J gene TRBJ2-3; 9 nucleotides agree with TRBD1. The CDR3: CASSQGQGGTDTQYF. The CDR3 DNA sequence: TGCGCCAGCAGCCAGGGACAGGGCGGCACAGATACGCAGTATTTT.